This TCR beta chain was sequenced in a study of cytomegalovirus exposure and HLA in healthy donors. Study summary: From HLA-typed donors, an early data release held approximately 85 million unique TCRs. Most genotyped donors, approximately 81% of about 430, had Caucasian-associated genetic ancestry.

In the PCR, 60 Vbeta and 13 Jbeta primers were used. Here immunoSEQ multiplex PCR was the method, and the copy in TCRdb shows in-frame clones only, minus some. The sample holds 150,000 to 200,000 clones, approximately 79% seen once. The CDR3 runs 16 residues. Germline V gene lookup returns CDR1 MGHRA and CDR2 YSYEKL. The V gene end was trimmed by 0 bases and the J gene end by 10 bases; junction bases not matched to a gene: 10. This chain joins TRBV4-1 and TRBJ2-1; 9 nucleotides match TRBD2. The specimen sequenced was PBMCs. The sequence was collected from a man aged 50 to 60 in good health and CMV-seropositive. DNA for the CDR3: TGCGCCAGCAGCCAAGAGAGTAGCGGGGGCCTTAGGGAGCAGTTCTTC. Its translation: CASSQESSGGLREQFF.